This TCR beta chain emerged from a study of shared clonotypes between healthy human individuals. This CDR3 has 13 residues. Trimming removed 1 base from V and 7 bases from J; junction bases left unmatched: 4. From germline, CDR1 is LNHNV and CDR2 YYDKDF (reference sequence). The naive CD8 fraction comprised CD45RO-negative cells positively selected for CCR7 and excluded terminally differentiated effector memory CD45RA+ cells. Sequenced by immunoSEQ multiplex PCR; TCRdb stores in-frame clones only, minus some. The sample lists hundreds of thousands of clones, roughly 98% occurring once. Sequenced sample: naive CD8+ T cells sorted from blood. The receptor comes from a man aged 30 to 39 in good health. V usage is TRBV15 and J usage is TRBJ2-7, with 7 positions matching TRBD2. CDR3 sequence reads: CATSRGTRGEQYF. The CDR3 DNA follows: TGTGCCACCAGCAGAGGGACTAGAGGGGAGCAGTACTTC.